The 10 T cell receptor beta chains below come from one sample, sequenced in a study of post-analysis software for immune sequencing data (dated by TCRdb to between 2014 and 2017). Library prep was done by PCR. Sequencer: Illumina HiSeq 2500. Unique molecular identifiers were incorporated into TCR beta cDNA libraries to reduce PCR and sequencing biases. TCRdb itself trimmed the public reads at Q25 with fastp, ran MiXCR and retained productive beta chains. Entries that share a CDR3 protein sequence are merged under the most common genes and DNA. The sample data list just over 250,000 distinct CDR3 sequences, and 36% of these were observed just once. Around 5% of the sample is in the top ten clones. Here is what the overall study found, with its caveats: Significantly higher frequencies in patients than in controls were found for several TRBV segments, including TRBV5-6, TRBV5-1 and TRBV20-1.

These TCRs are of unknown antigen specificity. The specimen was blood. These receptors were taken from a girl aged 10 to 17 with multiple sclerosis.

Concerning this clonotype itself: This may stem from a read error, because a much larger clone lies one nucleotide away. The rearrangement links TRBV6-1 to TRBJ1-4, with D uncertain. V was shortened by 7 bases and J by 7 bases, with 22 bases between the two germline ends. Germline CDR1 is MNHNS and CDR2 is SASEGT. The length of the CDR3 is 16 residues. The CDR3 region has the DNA TGTGCCAGCAACTCTCAGGCGGACGGGGTCCGTGAAAAACTGTTTTTT. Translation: CASNSQADGVREKLFF.

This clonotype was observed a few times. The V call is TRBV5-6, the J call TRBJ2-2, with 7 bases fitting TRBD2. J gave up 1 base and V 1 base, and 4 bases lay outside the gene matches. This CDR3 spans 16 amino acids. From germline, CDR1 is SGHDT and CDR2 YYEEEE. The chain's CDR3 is CASSLRVAGNTGELFF. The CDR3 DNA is TGTGCCAGCAGCTTGAGAGTAGCGGGGAACACCGGGGAGCTGTTTTTT.

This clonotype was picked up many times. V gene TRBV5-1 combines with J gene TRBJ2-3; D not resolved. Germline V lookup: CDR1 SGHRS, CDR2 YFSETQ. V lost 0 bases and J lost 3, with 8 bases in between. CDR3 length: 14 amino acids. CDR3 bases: TGCGCCAGCAGCTTGGAAGACCCAACAGATACGCAGTATTTT. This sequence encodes CASSLEDPTDTQYF.

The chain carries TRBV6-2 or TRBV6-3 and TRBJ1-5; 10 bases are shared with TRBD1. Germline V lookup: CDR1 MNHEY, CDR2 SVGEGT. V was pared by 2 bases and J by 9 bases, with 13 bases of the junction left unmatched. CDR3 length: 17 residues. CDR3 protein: CASSYGPGQGSSWPQHF. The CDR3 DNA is TGTGCCAGCAGTTACGGACCGGGACAGGGGTCCTCTTGGCCCCAGCATTTT.

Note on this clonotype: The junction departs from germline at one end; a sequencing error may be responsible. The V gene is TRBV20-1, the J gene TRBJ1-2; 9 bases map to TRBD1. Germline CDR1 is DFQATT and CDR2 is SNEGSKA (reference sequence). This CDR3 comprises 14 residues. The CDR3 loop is CSAATGGIGYGYTF. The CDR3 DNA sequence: TGCAGTGCTGCCACAGGGGGCATAGGCTATGGTTACACCTTC.

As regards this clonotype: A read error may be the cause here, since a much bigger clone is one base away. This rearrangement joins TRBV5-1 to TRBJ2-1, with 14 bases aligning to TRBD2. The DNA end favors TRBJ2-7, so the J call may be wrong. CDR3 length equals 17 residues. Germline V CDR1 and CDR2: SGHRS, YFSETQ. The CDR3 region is CASSSGLAGGLYNEQYF. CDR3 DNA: TGCGCCAGCAGCTCCGGACTAGCGGGGGGCCTTTACAATGAGCAGTACTTC.

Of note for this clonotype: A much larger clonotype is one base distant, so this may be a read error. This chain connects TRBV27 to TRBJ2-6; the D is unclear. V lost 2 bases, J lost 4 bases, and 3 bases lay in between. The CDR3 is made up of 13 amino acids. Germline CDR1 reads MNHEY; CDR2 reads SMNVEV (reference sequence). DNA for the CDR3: TGTGCCAGCAGTTTAAAGGGGGCCAACGTCCTGACTTTC. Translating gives CASSLKGANVLTF. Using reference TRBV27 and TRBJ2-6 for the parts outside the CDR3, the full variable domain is EAQVTQNPRYLITVTGKKLTVTCSQNMNHEYMSWYRQDPGLGLRQIYYSMNVEVTDKGDVPEGYKVSRKEKRNFPLILESPSPNQTSLYFCASSLKGANVLTFGAGSRLTVL.

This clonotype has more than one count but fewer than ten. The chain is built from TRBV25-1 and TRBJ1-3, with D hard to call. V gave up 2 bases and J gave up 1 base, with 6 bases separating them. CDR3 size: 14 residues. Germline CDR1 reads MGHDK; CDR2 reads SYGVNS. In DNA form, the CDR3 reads TGTGCCAGCAGTGAAGAAAGGTCTGGAAACACCATATATTTT. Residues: CASSEERSGNTIYF.

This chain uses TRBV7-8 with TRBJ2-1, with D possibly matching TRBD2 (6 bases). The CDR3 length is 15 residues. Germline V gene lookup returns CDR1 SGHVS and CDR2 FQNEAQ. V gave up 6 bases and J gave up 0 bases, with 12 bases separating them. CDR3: CASRYDSGSYNEQFF. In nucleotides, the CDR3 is TGTGCCAGCAGGTACGATAGCGGCTCCTACAATGAGCAGTTCTTC.

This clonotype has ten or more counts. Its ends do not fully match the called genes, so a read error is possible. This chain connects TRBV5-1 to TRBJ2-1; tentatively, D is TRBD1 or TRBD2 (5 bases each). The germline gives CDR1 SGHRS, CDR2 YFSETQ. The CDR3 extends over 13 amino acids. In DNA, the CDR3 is TGTGCCAGCAGCTTAGCAGGGAGAAATGAGCAGTTCTTC. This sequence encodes CASSLAGRNEQFF.